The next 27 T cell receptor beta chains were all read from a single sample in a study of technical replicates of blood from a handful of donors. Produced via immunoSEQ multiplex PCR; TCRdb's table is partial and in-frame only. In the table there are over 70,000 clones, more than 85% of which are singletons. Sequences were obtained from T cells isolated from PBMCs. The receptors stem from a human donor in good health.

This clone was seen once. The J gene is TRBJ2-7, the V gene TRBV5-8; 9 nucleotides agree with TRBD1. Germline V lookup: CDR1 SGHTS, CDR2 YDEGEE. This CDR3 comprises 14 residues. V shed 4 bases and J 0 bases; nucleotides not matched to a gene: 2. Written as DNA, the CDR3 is TGTGCCAGCAGCGGGACAGGGAACTCCTACGAGCAGTACTTC. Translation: CASSGTGNSYEQYF.

The CDR3 reads CASSPPSATEAFF. The DNA for the CDR3 is TGTGCCAGCAGCCCCCCAAGCGCAACTGAAGCTTTCTTT. V gene TRBV7-3 combines with J gene TRBJ1-1; D uncertain. This CDR3 is built from 13 residues. CDR1 is SGHTA and CDR2 is FQGTGA in the germline V gene. V was cut by 5 bases and J by 5 bases, with 12 bases left in between.

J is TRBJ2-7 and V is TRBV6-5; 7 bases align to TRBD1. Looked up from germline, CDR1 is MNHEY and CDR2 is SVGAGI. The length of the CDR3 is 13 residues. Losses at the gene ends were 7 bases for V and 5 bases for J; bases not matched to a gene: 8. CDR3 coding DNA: TGTGCCAGCAAAGTGACAGGGTACAACGAGCAGTACTTC. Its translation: CASKVTGYNEQYF.

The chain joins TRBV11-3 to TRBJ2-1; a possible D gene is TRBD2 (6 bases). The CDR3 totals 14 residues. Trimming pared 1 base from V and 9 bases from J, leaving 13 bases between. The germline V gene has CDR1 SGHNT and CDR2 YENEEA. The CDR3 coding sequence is TGTGCCAGCAGCTTAGTAGGGTTCGGGGGTGAGCAGTTCTTC. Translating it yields CASSLVGFGGEQFF.

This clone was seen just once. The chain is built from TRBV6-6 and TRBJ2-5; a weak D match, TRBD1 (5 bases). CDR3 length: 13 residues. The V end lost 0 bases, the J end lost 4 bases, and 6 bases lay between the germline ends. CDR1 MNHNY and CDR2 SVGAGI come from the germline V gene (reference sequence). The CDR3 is CASSYSGVETQYF. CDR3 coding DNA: TGTGCCAGCAGTTACTCAGGGGTAGAGACCCAGTACTTC.

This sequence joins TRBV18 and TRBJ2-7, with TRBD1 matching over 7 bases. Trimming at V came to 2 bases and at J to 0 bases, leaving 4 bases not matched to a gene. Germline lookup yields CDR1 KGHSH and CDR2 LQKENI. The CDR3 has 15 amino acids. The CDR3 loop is CASSPLTGSSYEQYF. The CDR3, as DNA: TGTGCCAGCTCACCATTGACAGGGAGCTCCTACGAGCAGTACTTC.

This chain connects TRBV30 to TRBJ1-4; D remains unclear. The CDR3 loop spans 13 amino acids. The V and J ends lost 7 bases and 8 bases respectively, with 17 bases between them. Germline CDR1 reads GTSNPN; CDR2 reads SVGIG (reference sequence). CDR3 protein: CASDTLIEEKLFF. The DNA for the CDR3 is TGTGCCTCTGACACCTTAATAGAGGAAAAACTGTTTTTT.

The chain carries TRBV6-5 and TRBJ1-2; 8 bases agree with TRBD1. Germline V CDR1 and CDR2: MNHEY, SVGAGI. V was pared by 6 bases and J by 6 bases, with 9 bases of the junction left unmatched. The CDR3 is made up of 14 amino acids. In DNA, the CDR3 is TGTGCCAGCAGCGTATCTCCGACAGGGGATGGCTACACCTTC. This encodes CASSVSPTGDGYTF.

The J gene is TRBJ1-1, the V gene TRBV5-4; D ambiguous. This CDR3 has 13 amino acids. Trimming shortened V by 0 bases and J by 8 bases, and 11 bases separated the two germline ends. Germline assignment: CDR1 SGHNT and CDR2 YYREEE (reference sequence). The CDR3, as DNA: TGTGCCAGCAGCTTGGACAGAAAAGTGGAAGCTTTCTTT. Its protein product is CASSLDRKVEAFF.

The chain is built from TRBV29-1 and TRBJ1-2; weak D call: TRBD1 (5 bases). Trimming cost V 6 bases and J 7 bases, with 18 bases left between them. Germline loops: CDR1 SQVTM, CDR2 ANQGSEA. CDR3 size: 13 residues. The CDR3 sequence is CSVVQGRFGGYTF. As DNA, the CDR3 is TGCAGCGTGGTTCAGGGCCGGTTCGGTGGCTACACCTTC.

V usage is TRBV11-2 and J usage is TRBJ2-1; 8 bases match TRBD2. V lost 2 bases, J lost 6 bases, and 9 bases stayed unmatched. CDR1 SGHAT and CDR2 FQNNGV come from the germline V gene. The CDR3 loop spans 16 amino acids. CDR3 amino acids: CASSLIWREVPNEQFF. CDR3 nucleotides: TGTGCCAGCAGCTTAATTTGGCGGGAGGTCCCCAATGAGCAGTTCTTC. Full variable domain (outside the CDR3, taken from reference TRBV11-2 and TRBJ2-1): EAGVAQSPRYKIIEKRQSVAFWCNPISGHATLYWYQQILGQGPKLLIQFQNNGVVDDSQLPKDRFSAERLKGVDSTLKIQPAKLEDSAVYLCASSLIWREVPNEQFFGPGTRLTVL.

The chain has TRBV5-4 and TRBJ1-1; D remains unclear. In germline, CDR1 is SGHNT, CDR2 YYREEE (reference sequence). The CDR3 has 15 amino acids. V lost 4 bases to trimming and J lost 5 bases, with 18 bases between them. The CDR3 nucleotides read TGTGCCAGCAGCCCCCCTTTGTCGGGGATAACTGAAGCTTTCTTT. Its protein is CASSPPLSGITEAFF.

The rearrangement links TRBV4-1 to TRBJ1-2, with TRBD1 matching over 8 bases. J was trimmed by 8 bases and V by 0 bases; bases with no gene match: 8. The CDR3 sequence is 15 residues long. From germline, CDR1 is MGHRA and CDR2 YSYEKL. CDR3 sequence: CASSQDRNRGNGYTF. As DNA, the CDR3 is TGCGCCAGCAGCCAAGATAGGAACAGGGGGAACGGCTACACCTTC.

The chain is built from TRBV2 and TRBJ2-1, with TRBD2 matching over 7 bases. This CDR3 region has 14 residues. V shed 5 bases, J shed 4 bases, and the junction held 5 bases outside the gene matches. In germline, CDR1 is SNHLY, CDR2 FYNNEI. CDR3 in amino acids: CASSLPSGYNEQFF. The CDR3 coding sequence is TGTGCCAGCAGTCTTCCTAGCGGATACAATGAGCAGTTCTTC.

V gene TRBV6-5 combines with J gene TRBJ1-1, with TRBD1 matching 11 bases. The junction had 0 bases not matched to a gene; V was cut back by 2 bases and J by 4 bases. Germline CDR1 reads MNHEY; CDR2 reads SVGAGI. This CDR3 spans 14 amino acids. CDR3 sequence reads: CASSYGTGGTEAFF. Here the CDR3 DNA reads TGTGCCAGCAGTTACGGGACAGGGGGCACTGAAGCTTTCTTT.

CDR3 amino acids: CSVIYRETYEQYF. The DNA for the CDR3 is TGCAGCGTGATATACAGGGAAACCTACGAGCAGTACTTC. This chain connects TRBV29-1 to TRBJ2-7; perhaps TRBD1 as D (6 bases). The CDR3 runs to 13 residues. CDR1 SQVTM and CDR2 ANQGSEA come from the germline V gene. Trimming removed 6 bases from V and 2 bases from J, with 14 bases in between.

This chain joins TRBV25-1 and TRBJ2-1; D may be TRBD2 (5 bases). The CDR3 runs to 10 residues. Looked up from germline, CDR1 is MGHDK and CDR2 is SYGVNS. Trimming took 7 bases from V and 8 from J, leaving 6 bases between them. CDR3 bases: TGTGCCAGCAAGGAGGATGAGCAGTTCTTC. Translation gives CASKEDEQFF.

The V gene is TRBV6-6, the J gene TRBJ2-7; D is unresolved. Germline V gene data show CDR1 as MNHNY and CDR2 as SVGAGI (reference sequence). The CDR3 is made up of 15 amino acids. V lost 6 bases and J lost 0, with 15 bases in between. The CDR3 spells CASRFRLETSYEQYF. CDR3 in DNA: TGTGCCAGCAGATTCAGACTGGAGACCTCCTACGAGCAGTACTTC.

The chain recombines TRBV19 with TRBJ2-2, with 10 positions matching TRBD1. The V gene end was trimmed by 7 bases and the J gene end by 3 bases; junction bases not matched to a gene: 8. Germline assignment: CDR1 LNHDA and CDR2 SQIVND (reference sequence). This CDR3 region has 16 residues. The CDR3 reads CASTSGQGVYTGELFF. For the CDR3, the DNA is TGTGCCAGTACGTCAGGACAGGGGGTATACACCGGGGAGCTGTTTTTT.

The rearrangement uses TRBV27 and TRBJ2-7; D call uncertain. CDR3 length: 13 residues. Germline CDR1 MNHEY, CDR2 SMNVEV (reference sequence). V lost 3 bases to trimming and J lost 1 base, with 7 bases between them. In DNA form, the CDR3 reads TGTGCCAGCAGTTTGGTCAGTTCCTACGAGCAGTACTTC. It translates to CASSLVSSYEQYF.

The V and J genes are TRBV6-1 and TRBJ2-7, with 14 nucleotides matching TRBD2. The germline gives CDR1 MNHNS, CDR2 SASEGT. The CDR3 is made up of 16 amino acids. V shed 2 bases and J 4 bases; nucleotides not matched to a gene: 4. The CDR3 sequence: CASSETRTSGRYEQYF. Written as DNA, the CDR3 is TGTGCCAGCAGTGAAACAAGGACTAGCGGGAGGTACGAGCAGTACTTC.

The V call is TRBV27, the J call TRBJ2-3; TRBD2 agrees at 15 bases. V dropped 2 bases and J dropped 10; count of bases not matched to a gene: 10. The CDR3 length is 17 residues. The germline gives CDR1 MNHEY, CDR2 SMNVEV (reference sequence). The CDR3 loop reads CASSLIGTSGRPYPQYF. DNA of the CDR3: TGTGCCAGCAGTTTAATAGGGACTAGCGGGAGGCCCTACCCGCAGTATTTT.

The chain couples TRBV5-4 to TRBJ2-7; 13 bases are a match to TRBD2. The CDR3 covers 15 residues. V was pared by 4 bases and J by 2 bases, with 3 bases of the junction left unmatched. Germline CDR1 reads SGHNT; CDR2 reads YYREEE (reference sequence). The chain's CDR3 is CASSRTSGRAYEQYF. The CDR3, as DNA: TGTGCCAGCAGCAGAACTAGCGGGAGGGCCTACGAGCAGTACTTC. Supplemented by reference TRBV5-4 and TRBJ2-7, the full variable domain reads ETGVTQSPTHLIKTRGQQVTLRCSSQSGHNTVSWYQQALGQGPQFIFQYYREEENGRGNFPPRFSGLQFPNYSSELNVNALELDDSALYLCASSRTSGRAYEQYFGPGTRLTVT.

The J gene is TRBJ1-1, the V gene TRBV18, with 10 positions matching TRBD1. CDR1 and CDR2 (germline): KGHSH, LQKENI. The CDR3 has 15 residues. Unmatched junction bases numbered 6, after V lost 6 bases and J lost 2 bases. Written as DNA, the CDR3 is TGTGCCAGCTCTCCCGGGACAGGGGATAACACTGAAGCTTTCTTT. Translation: CASSPGTGDNTEAFF.

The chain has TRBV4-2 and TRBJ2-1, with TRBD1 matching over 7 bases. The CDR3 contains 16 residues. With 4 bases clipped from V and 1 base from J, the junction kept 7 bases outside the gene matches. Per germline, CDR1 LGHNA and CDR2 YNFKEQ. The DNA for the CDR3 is TGTGCCAGCAGCCGAGACAGGGCCCCTTCCTACAATGAGCAGTTCTTC. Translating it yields CASSRDRAPSYNEQFF.

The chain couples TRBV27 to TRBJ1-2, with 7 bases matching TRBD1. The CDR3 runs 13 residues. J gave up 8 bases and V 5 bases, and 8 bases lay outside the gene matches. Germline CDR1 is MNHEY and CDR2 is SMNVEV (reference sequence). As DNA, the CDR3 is TGTGCCAGCAGTATCGACAGGGTTCGGGGCTACACCTTC. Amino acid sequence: CASSIDRVRGYTF.

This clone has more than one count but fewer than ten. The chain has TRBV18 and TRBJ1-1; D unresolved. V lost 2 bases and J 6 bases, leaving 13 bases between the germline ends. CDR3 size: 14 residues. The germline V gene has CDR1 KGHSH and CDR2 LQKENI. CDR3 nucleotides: TGTGCCAGCTCACCAGTGGGAGTTGGCCCTGAAGCTTTCTTT. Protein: CASSPVGVGPEAFF.